This T cell receptor beta chain was retrieved from a study of T cell repertoires in cytomegalovirus infection. Study context: Peptides in the study included HLA-C-restricted and HLA-B-restricted CMV epitopes. From public TCR beta signatures came an indication of both CMV infection and matching HLA type. Study-level points and caveats: CMV carriers with the relevant HLA were identified by cumulative public TCR beta family frequency. The response measured ex vivo was dominated by TCR beta clonotypes (HLA-C-restricted and CMV-specific).

TCRdb re-called the reads through MiXCR, storing one row per CDR3 protein. Found here are approximately 300,000 distinct CDR3 sequences, about 27% of them singletons; the top ten hold 15% to 20%. This CDR3 spans 13 amino acids. Germline lookup yields CDR1 SQVTM and CDR2 ANQGSEA. The germline V and J ends were trimmed by 2 bases and 2 bases, with 10 bases remaining between them. Turning to this clonotype: Antigen: not known.

This sequence joins TRBV29-1 and TRBJ2-7; weak D call: TRBD2 (5 bases). The sequenced sample was cultured PBMCs, obtained from culture after CMV antigen stimulation. This sequence originates from a human donor in good health (CMV status not recorded). Some clones in this sample may be carry-over from other donors' samples. CDR3 coding DNA: TGCAGCGTTGAATCGGGAACCCCCTACGAGCAGTACTTC. Translating it yields CSVESGTPYEQYF.